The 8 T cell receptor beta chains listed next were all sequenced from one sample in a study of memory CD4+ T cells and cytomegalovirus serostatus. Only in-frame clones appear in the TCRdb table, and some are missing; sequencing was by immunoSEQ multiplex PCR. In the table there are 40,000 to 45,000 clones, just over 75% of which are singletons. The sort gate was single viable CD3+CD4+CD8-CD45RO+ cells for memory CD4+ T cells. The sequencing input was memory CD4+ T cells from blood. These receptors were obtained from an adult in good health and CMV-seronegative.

The CDR3 loop is CASSLADTDTQYF. CDR3 sequence (DNA): TGTGCCAGCAGCTTAGCGGACACAGATACGCAGTATTTT. The chain employs TRBV7-8 and TRBJ2-3, with unresolved D. Per germline, CDR1 SGHVS and CDR2 FQNEAQ. Trimming pared 0 bases from V and 2 bases from J, leaving 3 bases between. The length of the CDR3 is 13 residues.

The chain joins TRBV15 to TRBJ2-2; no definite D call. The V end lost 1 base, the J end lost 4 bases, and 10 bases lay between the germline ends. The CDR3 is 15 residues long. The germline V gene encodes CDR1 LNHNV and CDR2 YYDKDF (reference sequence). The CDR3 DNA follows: TGTGCCACCAGCAGAGCGGGCACCTTCACCGGGGAGCTGTTTTTT. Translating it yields CATSRAGTFTGELFF.

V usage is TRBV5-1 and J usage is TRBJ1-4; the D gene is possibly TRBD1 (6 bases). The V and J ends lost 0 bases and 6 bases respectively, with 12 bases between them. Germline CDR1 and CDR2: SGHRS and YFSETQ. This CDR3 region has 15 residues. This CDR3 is CASSLALGGDEKLFF. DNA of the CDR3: TGCGCCAGCAGCTTGGCTCTAGGGGGGGATGAAAAACTGTTTTTT.

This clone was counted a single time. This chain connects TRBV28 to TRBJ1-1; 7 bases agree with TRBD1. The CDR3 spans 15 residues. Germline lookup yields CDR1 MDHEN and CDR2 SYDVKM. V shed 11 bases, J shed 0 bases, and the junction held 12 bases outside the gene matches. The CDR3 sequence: CASLQGGRMNTEAFF. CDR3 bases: TGTGCCTCCCTCCAGGGGGGAAGGATGAACACTGAAGCTTTCTTT.

CDR3 sequence (DNA): TGCAGCGCTGTGGGACAGGGTCGCACAGATACGCAGTATTTT. Amino acids: CSAVGQGRTDTQYF. The V gene is TRBV29-1, the J gene TRBJ2-3, with 9 bases matching TRBD1. The CDR3 covers 14 residues. The germline gives CDR1 SQVTM, CDR2 ANQGSEA. V dropped 7 bases and J dropped 1; count of bases not matched to a gene: 6.

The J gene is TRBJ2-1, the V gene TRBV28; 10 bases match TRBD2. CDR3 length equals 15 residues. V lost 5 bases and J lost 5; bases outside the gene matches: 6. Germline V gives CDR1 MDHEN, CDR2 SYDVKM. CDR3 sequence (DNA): TGTGCCAGCAGTCATTATAGCGGGGGGAACAATGAGCAGTTCTTC. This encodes CASSHYSGGNNEQFF.

CDR3 in amino acids: CASSQGNEKLFF. In nucleotides, the CDR3 is TGTGCCAGCAGTCAGGGGAATGAAAAACTGTTTTTT. The rearrangement uses TRBV6-5 and TRBJ1-4, with D possibly being TRBD1 (6 bases). The CDR3 spans 12 residues. The germline V gene encodes CDR1 MNHEY and CDR2 SVGAGI. V lost 5 bases, J lost 5 bases, and 6 bases lay in between.

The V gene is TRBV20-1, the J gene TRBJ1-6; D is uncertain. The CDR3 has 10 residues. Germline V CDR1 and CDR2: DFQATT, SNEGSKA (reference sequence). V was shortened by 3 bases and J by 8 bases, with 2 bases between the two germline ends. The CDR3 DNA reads TGCAGTGCTAGGGATTCACCCCTCCACTTT. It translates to CSARDSPLHF.